The 8 T cell receptor beta chains reported below all come from one sample, sequenced in a study of T cell responses to AZD1222 COVID-19 vaccine. Clones were sequenced by immunoSEQ multiplex PCR, and TCRdb holds only the in-frame ones, with some missing. Counted here are roughly 130,000 clones, approximately 85% occurring once; the ten biggest clones make up around 20%. The material was peripheral blood, obtained on day 0 of MenACWY control vaccination. These receptors originate from an adult in good health.

The count of this clone is one. The V gene is TRBV27, the J gene TRBJ1-2, with D perhaps TRBD1 (5 bases). This CDR3 has 15 residues. Germline V CDR1 and CDR2: MNHEY, SMNVEV (reference sequence). The ends were cut back, 5 bases at V and 2 bases at J, with 15 bases in the middle. The CDR3 protein is CASSPQGRQNYGYTF. The CDR3, as DNA: TGTGCCAGCAGTCCCCAGGGCAGACAGAACTATGGCTACACCTTC.

CDR3 in DNA: TGTGCCAGCAGCGGGGGGGGACTAGCGGCAAGCACAGATACGCAGTATTTT. Amino acid sequence: CASSGGGLAASTDTQYF. The V and J genes are TRBV9 and TRBJ2-3, with TRBD2 matching over 11 bases. The germline V gene has CDR1 SGDLS and CDR2 YYNGEE. The CDR3 has 17 residues. V dropped 3 bases and J dropped 0; count of bases not matched to a gene: 6.

This clone has just a few counts. The chain uses TRBV19 and TRBJ1-4, with D possibly TRBD1 on 6 matching bases. The germline V gene has CDR1 LNHDA and CDR2 SQIVND (reference sequence). V shed 5 bases and J shed 2 bases, with 12 bases lying between them. There are 15 residues in the CDR3. The chain's CDR3 is CASSGGIGTNEKLFF. CDR3 sequence (DNA): TGTGCCAGTAGTGGGGGCATCGGTACTAATGAAAAACTGTTTTTT.

The V gene is TRBV19, the J gene TRBJ2-3; the match to TRBD2 covers 7 bases. CDR1 is LNHDA, CDR2 SQIVND, per germline (reference sequence). J was trimmed by 6 bases and V by 4 bases; bases with no gene match: 22. The CDR3 covers 19 residues. The CDR3: CASSKGREWLIKSLDTQYF. The DNA of the CDR3 is TGTGCCAGTAGTAAGGGGCGGGAGTGGCTTATAAAGTCTCTGGATACGCAGTATTTT.

V usage is TRBV6-5 and J usage is TRBJ2-2; D is unclear. The CDR3 contains 13 residues. Deletions cut 7 bases from V and 6 bases from J, with 12 bases between. Germline loops: CDR1 MNHEY, CDR2 SVGAGI. The CDR3 spells CASKGYPAGELFF. CDR3 DNA: TGTGCCAGCAAGGGCTACCCGGCCGGGGAGCTGTTTTTT.

The chain employs TRBV5-5 and TRBJ1-1; 7 nucleotides agree with TRBD1. The CDR3 spans 12 residues. In germline, CDR1 is SGHKS, CDR2 YYEKEE (reference sequence). V gave up 4 bases and J gave up 7 bases; unmatched junction bases: 4. CDR3 amino acids: CASSAGQYEAFF. CDR3 DNA sequence: TGTGCCAGCAGCGCGGGACAGTATGAAGCTTTCTTT.

V is TRBV28 and J is TRBJ1-4; D unclear. V lost 6 bases to trimming and J lost 7 bases, with 18 bases between them. The CDR3 runs to 15 residues. In germline, CDR1 is MDHEN, CDR2 SYDVKM. CDR3 bases: TGTGCCAGCAGAGAGGTCGCGGGGTGGGGTGAAAAACTGTTTTTT. This sequence encodes CASREVAGWGEKLFF.

The chain joins TRBV4-1 to TRBJ2-7; TRBD2 matches at 8 bases. The CDR3 runs 15 residues. Germline values: CDR1 MGHRA, CDR2 YSYEKL. The J segment lost 3 bases and the V segment lost 0 bases, leaving 4 bases of the junction unmatched. CDR3 region: CASSQDQLAVYEQYF. CDR3 nucleotide sequence: TGCGCCAGCAGCCAAGATCAACTAGCGGTCTACGAGCAGTACTTC.